One and the same sample provided the 21 T cell receptor beta chains below, sequenced in a study of T cells in Graves' hyperthyroidism and ophthalmopathy. TCR beta CDR3 regions were amplified from RNA transcripts. HTBI primers were used for first-round RT-PCR of the TCR CDR3. TCRdb redid the calling of the multiplex PCR reads with MiXCR, one entry per CDR3 protein. The data contain about 600,000 distinct CDR3 sequences, over 12% of them singletons. Sequencing was performed on blood. All receptors derive from a woman aged 18-29 years with Graves' ophthalmopathy.

The V and J genes are TRBV19 and TRBJ2-1; D call uncertain. Germline CDR1 and CDR2: LNHDA and SQIVND (reference sequence). This CDR3 is 15 amino acids long. Trimming left V 3 bases short and J 0 bases short, with 9 bases between. The CDR3: CASSIAGSSYNEQFF. CDR3 coding DNA: TGTGCCAGTAGTATCGCTGGCAGCTCCTACAATGAGCAGTTCTTC.

This clonotype was detected once. V usage is TRBV28 and J usage is TRBJ2-7; 14 bases match TRBD2. V shed 8 bases, J shed 3 bases, and the junction held 6 bases outside the gene matches. The CDR3 length is 15 residues. The germline gives CDR1 MDHEN, CDR2 SYDVKM. In nucleotides, the CDR3 is TGTGCCAGCGGGGGACTAGCGGGAGTGCTCTACGAGCAGTACTTC. Translated: CASGGLAGVLYEQYF. Supplemented by reference TRBV28 and TRBJ2-7, the full variable domain reads DVKVTQSSRYLVKRTGEKVFLECVQDMDHENMFWYRQDPGLGLRLIYFSYDVKMKEKGDIPEGYSVSREKKERFSLILESASTNQTSMYLCASGGLAGVLYEQYFGPGTRLTVT.

This clonotype was detected many times. The chain is built from TRBV5-1 and TRBJ2-3; D is perhaps TRBD1 (6 bases). From germline, CDR1 is SGHRS and CDR2 YFSETQ. V lost 2 bases and J 1 base, leaving 8 bases between the germline ends. CDR3 length: 14 amino acids. CDR3 in DNA: TGCGCCAGCAGCTTAGGACAGCGCACAGATACGCAGTATTTT. This encodes CASSLGQRTDTQYF.

The V gene is TRBV12-5, the J gene TRBJ2-1; 16 bases agree with TRBD2. The J segment lost 9 bases and the V segment lost 5 bases, leaving 10 bases of the junction unmatched. The CDR3 has 17 residues. Germline V CDR1 and CDR2: LGHNT, FRNRAP. The CDR3 is CASGRTGTSGRAGEQFF. The CDR3 DNA is TGTGCTAGTGGTCGGACCGGGACTAGCGGGAGGGCCGGTGAGCAGTTCTTC.

This clonotype was picked up a small number of times. The J gene is TRBJ1-1, the V gene TRBV7-9; tentatively, D is TRBD1 (5 bases). Germline V gene lookup returns CDR1 SEHNR and CDR2 FQNEAQ (reference sequence). V gave up 5 bases and J gave up 1 base, with 17 bases separating them. The CDR3 covers 16 residues. CDR3 residues: CASSQWRQRPNTEAFF. The CDR3 DNA reads as TGTGCCAGCAGCCAGTGGCGACAGCGACCGAACACTGAAGCTTTCTTT.

The V call is TRBV29-1, the J call TRBJ1-2; 12 bases agree with TRBD1. This CDR3 has 14 amino acids. Germline-derived CDR1 and CDR2 are SQVTM and ANQGSEA. J was trimmed by 3 bases and V by 4 bases; bases with no gene match: 3. CDR3 in amino acids: CSVAGQGADYGYTF. The CDR3 bases are TGCAGCGTTGCGGGACAGGGGGCCGACTATGGCTACACCTTC.

The gene calls are TRBV9 and TRBJ2-6; D possibly corresponds to TRBD2 (5 bases). This CDR3 comprises 16 residues. Germline V gene sequence: CDR1 SGDLS, CDR2 YYNGEE. Trimming left V 0 bases short and J 8 bases short, with 15 bases between. CDR3: CASSVAGGRGTNVLTF. CDR3 bases: TGTGCCAGCAGCGTAGCCGGTGGGAGAGGGACCAACGTCCTGACTTTC.

The sample holds many counts of this clonotype. This rearrangement joins TRBV27 to TRBJ1-1; possible D gene TRBD1, 5 bases. From germline, CDR1 is MNHEY and CDR2 SMNVEV (reference sequence). V was pared by 0 bases and J by 8 bases, with 13 bases between. The CDR3 consists of 14 residues. The CDR3 sequence: CASSLSVGGIEAFF. The CDR3 nucleotides read TGTGCCAGCAGTTTATCGGTCGGGGGGATAGAAGCTTTCTTT.

The table lists this clonotype with many counts. CDR3 region: CASSPGGLGVMYTEAFF. The CDR3 nucleotides are TGTGCCAGCAGCCCAGGGGGGTTGGGGGTGATGTACACTGAAGCTTTCTTT. The rearrangement links TRBV7-2 to TRBJ1-1, with TRBD1 identical over 7 bases. From germline, CDR1 is SGHTA and CDR2 FQGNSA. This CDR3 is built from 17 residues. Germline trimming cut 5 bases from V and 3 bases from J; bases unmatched to any gene: 15.

This clonotype was counted many times. The chain links TRBV12-3 or TRBV12-4 to TRBJ2-1, with a weak D call TRBD2 (6 bases). Trimming took off 11 bases at V and 7 bases at J, with 18 bases between the two ends. The CDR3 is 13 residues long. CDR3 in amino acids: CAGARREYNEQFF. DNA of the CDR3: TGTGCCGGGGCTAGGAGGGAGTATAATGAGCAGTTCTTC.

This clonotype was observed many times. This chain uses TRBV11-3 with TRBJ2-1, with 10 bases aligning to TRBD2. The J segment lost 3 bases and the V segment lost 4 bases, leaving 3 bases of the junction unmatched. CDR1 and CDR2 (germline): SGHNT, YENEEA. The CDR3 sequence is 15 residues long. The CDR3 region has the DNA TGTGCCAGCAGCTGGACTAGCGGTTACTACAATGAGCAGTTCTTC. Translation gives CASSWTSGYYNEQFF. The full variable domain, with the rest looked up from reference TRBV11-3 and TRBJ2-1, is EAGVVQSPRYKIIEKKQPVAFWCNPISGHNTLYWYLQNLGQGPELLIRYENEEAVDDSQLPKDRFSAERLKGVDSTLKIQPAELGDSAVYLCASSWTSGYYNEQFFGPGTRLTVL.

The rearrangement links TRBV9 to TRBJ2-2; D call uncertain. Germline CDR1 SGDLS, CDR2 YYNGEE. The V end lost 4 bases, the J end lost 3 bases, and 13 bases lay between the germline ends. The CDR3 is 15 amino acids. The CDR3 loop is CASSPRPGDTGELFF. The CDR3 nucleotides read TGTGCCAGCAGCCCACGGCCCGGAGACACCGGGGAGCTGTTTTTT. Complete variable domain (other parts from reference TRBV9 and TRBJ2-2): DSGVTQTPKHLITATGQRVTLRCSPRSGDLSVYWYQQSLDQGLQFLIQYYNGEERAKGNILERFSAQQFPDLHSELNLSSLELGDSALYFCASSPRPGDTGELFFGEGSRLTVL.

This clonotype came up many times. This rearrangement joins TRBV30 to TRBJ2-1; D remains ambiguous. This CDR3 region has 13 residues. CDR1 and CDR2 from the germline V gene are GTSNPN and SVGIG (reference sequence). V was cut by 4 bases and J by 5 bases, with 12 bases left in between. CDR3 protein: CAWIRSRDNEQFF. In DNA, the CDR3 is TGTGCCTGGATTCGGTCTCGCGACAATGAGCAGTTCTTC.

This clonotype occurred a few times. The V call is TRBV6-5, the J call TRBJ1-6, with D uncertain. Trimming took off 0 bases at V and 6 bases at J, with 15 bases between the two ends. CDR3 size: 17 residues. CDR1 MNHEY and CDR2 SVGAGI come from the germline V gene. DNA for the CDR3: TGTGCCAGCAGTTACTCAGTCTCGGCAGGACTTAATTCACCCCTCCACTTT. Translated: CASSYSVSAGLNSPLHF.

The table lists this clonotype with a few counts. The rearrangement links TRBV5-1 to TRBJ1-1; D remains unclear. This CDR3 is built from 13 residues. The germline gives CDR1 SGHRS, CDR2 YFSETQ. Trimming took 2 bases from V and 1 from J, leaving 6 bases between them. The CDR3 coding sequence is TGCGCCAGCAGCTTCATGGAGAACACTGAAGCTTTCTTT. This codes for CASSFMENTEAFF.

This clonotype was picked up many times. The chain carries TRBV18 and TRBJ1-5, with D possibly being TRBD1 (5 bases). The CDR3 runs to 14 residues. Germline values: CDR1 KGHSH, CDR2 LQKENI. Trimming cost V 0 bases and J 6 bases, with 9 bases left between them. The CDR3 spells CASSPPQGGQPQHF. In nucleotides, the CDR3 is TGTGCCAGCTCACCACCCCAGGGAGGTCAGCCCCAGCATTTT.

The V and J genes are TRBV4-2 and TRBJ1-5, with TRBD1 identical over 10 bases. The CDR3 extends over 17 amino acids. Germline CDR1 LGHNA, CDR2 YNFKEQ. The junction had 9 bases not matched to a gene; V was cut back by 0 bases and J by 7 bases. CDR3 protein: CASSQEFQGQGTQPQHF. The CDR3 nucleotides read TGTGCCAGCAGCCAAGAATTCCAGGGACAGGGGACCCAGCCCCAGCATTTT.

This clonotype has a handful of counts. The V gene is TRBV5-6, the J gene TRBJ1-1, with TRBD1 matching 7 bases. J gave up 2 bases and V 4 bases, and 17 bases lay outside the gene matches. Germline-derived CDR1 and CDR2 are SGHDT and YYEEEE. The CDR3 is 18 residues long. The CDR3 loop reads CASSVTLTGVGPNTEAFF. CDR3 nucleotide sequence: TGTGCCAGCAGCGTAACTCTTACAGGGGTTGGCCCAAACACTGAAGCTTTCTTT.

This clonotype appeared many times. This sequence joins TRBV27 and TRBJ1-1, with D hard to call. CDR1 and CDR2 from the germline V gene are MNHEY and SMNVEV (reference sequence). CDR3 length: 16 amino acids. Trimming removed 3 bases from V and 3 bases from J, with 17 bases in between. Here the CDR3 reads CASSFRPVKGDTEAFF. Here the CDR3 DNA reads TGTGCCAGCAGTTTCCGCCCCGTGAAGGGCGACACTGAAGCTTTCTTT.

This clonotype showed up many times. The chain uses TRBV13 and TRBJ2-3; D is ambiguous. The germline V gene has CDR1 PRHDT and CDR2 FYEKMQ (reference sequence). The CDR3 contains 13 residues. V shed 1 base and J shed 2 bases, with 4 bases lying between them. The CDR3 loop is CASSLANTDTQYF. In nucleotides, the CDR3 is TGTGCCAGCAGCTTAGCCAACACAGATACGCAGTATTTT.

This clonotype has a count of ten or more. The chain carries TRBV12-3 or TRBV12-4 and TRBJ1-1; tentative D call: TRBD1 (5 bases). The germline V and J ends were trimmed by 6 bases and 4 bases, with 18 bases remaining between them. The CDR3 is 15 residues long. The CDR3 coding sequence is TGTGCCAGCAGCCCGCGGGGCAAAGACGGCACTGAAGCTTTCTTT. Protein product: CASSPRGKDGTEAFF.